The 20 T cell receptor beta chains below all came from one sample that was sequenced in a study of blood T cell repertoires in COVID-19. Sequencing used immunoSEQ multiplex PCR; TCRdb keeps in-frame clones, though not all of them. This table has 100,000 to 110,000 clones, 80% to 90% appearing once. The specimen sequenced was peripheral blood. All receptors come from a human donor in a cohort sampled during active COVID-19.

The chain combines TRBV10-1 with TRBJ1-2, with D maybe TRBD1 (6 bases). Germline CDR1 and CDR2: WNHNN and SYGVQD (reference sequence). The CDR3 sequence is 17 residues long. V lost 7 bases and J lost 0, with 21 bases in between. The CDR3 coding sequence is TGCGCCAGCAATGGCCAGGGGAGTTGGCGGGCTAACTATGGCTACACCTTC. Residues: CASNGQGSWRANYGYTF.

This clone has a single count. The chain couples TRBV7-8 to TRBJ2-1, with 9 bases matching TRBD2. The length of the CDR3 is 12 residues. The germline V gene encodes CDR1 SGHVS and CDR2 FQNEAQ. J gave up 13 bases and V 2 bases, and 3 bases lay outside the gene matches. Here the CDR3 DNA reads TGTGCCAGCAGCTTACCTAGCGGGATTCAGTTCTTC. As protein: CASSLPSGIQFF.

Comments on this clone: The same CDR3 can be traced to other DNA sequences in this sample. V and J are TRBV6-6 and TRBJ2-3; D ambiguous. The CDR3 runs 13 residues. The V gene lost 6 bases and the J gene lost 0 bases, with 7 bases spanning the gap. Germline lookup yields CDR1 MNHNY and CDR2 SVGAGI (reference sequence). This CDR3 is CASRTESTDTQYF. In nucleotides, the CDR3 is TGTGCCAGCAGGACGGAGAGCACAGATACGCAGTATTTT.

This clone has a single count. The sample carries other DNA sequences with the same CDR3. The V gene is TRBV15, the J gene TRBJ2-7; TRBD1 matches at 7 bases. The CDR3 spans 14 residues. Per germline, CDR1 LNHNV and CDR2 YYDKDF (reference sequence). J was trimmed by 4 bases and V by 0 bases; bases with no gene match: 3. The CDR3 protein is CATSREQGSYEQYF. The CDR3 coding sequence is TGTGCCACCAGCAGAGAACAGGGGTCTTACGAGCAGTACTTC.

The V call is TRBV7-9, the J call TRBJ2-1, with D perhaps matching TRBD1 (6 bases). The CDR3 sequence is 13 residues long. Deletions cut 5 bases from V and 9 bases from J, with 14 bases between. The germline gives CDR1 SEHNR, CDR2 FQNEAQ (reference sequence). The CDR3 spells CASSPGVGSEQFF. The CDR3 bases are TGTGCCAGCAGCCCAGGGGTTGGTAGTGAGCAGTTCTTC.

The V call is TRBV6-5, the J call TRBJ2-7; maybe TRBD2 (7 bases). There are 16 residues in the CDR3. Germline V gene data show CDR1 as MNHEY and CDR2 as SVGAGI. Trimming stripped 0 bases from V and 2 bases from J, with 14 bases between. Here the CDR3 DNA reads TGTGCCAGCAGTTACTCGAGCGGGACACTTACCTACGAGCAGTACTTC. Translating it yields CASSYSSGTLTYEQYF.

V gene TRBV7-9 combines with J gene TRBJ2-3; D is uncertain. The germline V gene has CDR1 SEHNR and CDR2 FQNEAQ (reference sequence). The CDR3 has 11 amino acids. The V end was cut by 4 bases, the J end by 5 bases, with 4 bases between. The CDR3: CASSYKDTQYF. As DNA, the CDR3 is TGTGCCAGCAGCTACAAAGATACGCAGTATTTT.

CDR3 protein: CASSFVAVERTEAFF. The CDR3 DNA reads as TGTGCCAGCAGCTTCGTCGCGGTGGAACGTACTGAAGCTTTCTTT. The chain recombines TRBV5-4 with TRBJ1-1; D gene uncertain. CDR3 size: 15 residues. Per germline, CDR1 SGHNT and CDR2 YYREEE (reference sequence). V lost 2 bases, J lost 5 bases, and 16 bases lay in between.

This clone has only one observation. The chain combines TRBV7-2 with TRBJ1-2; TRBD1 agrees at 7 bases. Germline CDR1 is SGHTA and CDR2 is FQGNSA. The ends lost 3 bases at V and 2 bases at J; junction bases unmatched: 9. This CDR3 region has 16 residues. CDR3 loop: CASSLSIQQGNYGYTF. DNA for the CDR3: TGTGCCAGCAGCTTGTCCATCCAACAGGGGAACTATGGCTACACCTTC.

V is TRBV3-1 (or the pseudogene TRBV3-2) and J is TRBJ2-7, with 16 nucleotides matching TRBD2. Per the germline V gene, CDR1 is LGHDT and CDR2 is YNNKEL (reference sequence). CDR3 length equals 19 residues. With 0 bases clipped from V and 4 bases from J, the junction kept 9 bases outside the gene matches. The CDR3 reads CASSQDSGLAGGTGYEQYF. Here the CDR3 DNA reads TGTGCCAGCAGCCAAGATTCGGGACTAGCGGGAGGGACGGGTTACGAGCAGTACTTC.

The V call is TRBV2, the J call TRBJ1-2; possibly TRBD1 for D (5 bases). CDR1 and CDR2 (germline): SNHLY, FYNNEI. Trimming took off 1 base at V and 6 bases at J, with 15 bases between the two ends. The CDR3 sequence is 15 residues long. In nucleotides, the CDR3 is TGTGCCAGCAGTGAAGAAACCAGGGTCATCAATGGCTACACCTTC. Encoded protein: CASSEETRVINGYTF.

V is TRBV6-4 and J is TRBJ2-7, with a tentative D call TRBD1 (6 bases). The V and J ends lost 3 bases and 0 bases respectively, with 9 bases between them. Germline-derived CDR1 and CDR2 are MRHNA and SNTAGT. This CDR3 spans 14 amino acids. CDR3 in DNA: TGTGCCAGCAGTGAGGGGACACACTCCTACGAGCAGTACTTC. It codes for CASSEGTHSYEQYF.

The gene calls are TRBV7-9 and TRBJ1-1; no firm D call. V was pared by 7 bases and J by 4 bases, with 13 bases between. The CDR3 is made up of 13 amino acids. Germline V lookup: CDR1 SEHNR, CDR2 FQNEAQ (reference sequence). CDR3 sequence reads: CASNRFSGTEAFF. The DNA for the CDR3 is TGTGCCAGCAACCGCTTCTCGGGCACTGAAGCTTTCTTT. The variable domain in full, completed from reference TRBV7-9 and TRBJ1-1, reads DTGVSQNPRHKITKRGQNVTFRCDPISEHNRLYWYRQTLGQGPEFLTYFQNEAQLEKSRLLSDRFSAERPKGSFSTLEIQRTEQGDSAMYLCASNRFSGTEAFFGQGTRLTVV.

The chain couples TRBV7-2 to TRBJ2-1; TRBD1 agrees at 8 bases. CDR1 SGHTA and CDR2 FQGNSA come from the germline V gene. The trim removed 5 bases at V and 7 bases at J, leaving 10 bases unmatched. The CDR3 sequence is 15 residues long. The CDR3, as DNA: TGTGCCAGCAGCCAGCGACAGGGGAACTATAATGAGCAGTTCTTC. Translated: CASSQRQGNYNEQFF.

This clone was seen once. This chain connects TRBV12-3 or TRBV12-4 to TRBJ2-5; 7 nucleotides agree with TRBD2. V gave up 7 bases and J gave up 5 bases; unmatched junction bases: 7. The CDR3 is made up of 13 amino acids. In DNA, the CDR3 is TGTGCCAGCACCAGGACTAGATCTGAGACCCAGTACTTC. Translated, it gives CASTRTRSETQYF.

This chain joins TRBV30 and TRBJ2-7, with a tentative D call TRBD1 (6 bases). The CDR3 is made up of 14 amino acids. The germline CDR1 and CDR2 sequences are GTSNPN and SVGIG (reference sequence). The ends were cut back, 5 bases at V and 0 bases at J, with 14 bases in the middle. CDR3 loop: CAWENRVSSYEQYF. Here the CDR3 DNA reads TGTGCCTGGGAAAACAGGGTTAGCTCCTACGAGCAGTACTTC.

CDR3 sequence: CASSNGGAQEQYF. Written as DNA, the CDR3 is TGTGCCAGCAGCAACGGGGGGGCGCAGGAGCAGTACTTC. The chain couples TRBV5-6 to TRBJ2-7, with 8 positions matching TRBD2. Trimming at V came to 4 bases and at J to 7 bases, leaving 7 bases not matched to a gene. Germline-derived CDR1 and CDR2 are SGHDT and YYEEEE. There are 13 residues in the CDR3.

This rearrangement joins TRBV19 to TRBJ2-2; 7 bases are a match to TRBD2. The germline CDR1 and CDR2 sequences are LNHDA and SQIVND (reference sequence). V lost 3 bases to trimming and J lost 0 bases; unmatched junction nucleotides: 4. The CDR3 contains 16 residues. The CDR3 loop is CASSMTSSPNTGELFF. CDR3 coding DNA: TGTGCCAGTAGTATGACTAGCTCCCCGAACACCGGGGAGCTGTTTTTT.

The chain employs TRBV4-2 and TRBJ2-7; 7 bases are a match to TRBD1. Germline trimming cut 1 base from V and 2 bases from J; bases unmatched to any gene: 5. Germline CDR1 and CDR2: LGHNA and YNFKEQ. CDR3 length equals 15 residues. The CDR3 spells CASSQVRDSPYEQYF. DNA of the CDR3: TGTGCCAGCAGCCAAGTACGGGACAGTCCCTACGAGCAGTACTTC.

The rearrangement links TRBV5-4 to TRBJ2-1; perhaps TRBD1 as D (6 bases). Germline-derived CDR1 and CDR2 are SGHNT and YYREEE (reference sequence). With 6 bases removed from V and 8 bases from J, the gap between germline ends came to 9 bases. The CDR3 loop spans 11 amino acids. The CDR3 is CASIHRDEQFF. For the CDR3, the DNA is TGTGCCAGCATCCACAGGGATGAGCAGTTCTTC. The full variable domain, with the rest looked up from reference TRBV5-4 and TRBJ2-1, is ETGVTQSPTHLIKTRGQQVTLRCSSQSGHNTVSWYQQALGQGPQFIFQYYREEENGRGNFPPRFSGLQFPNYSSELNVNALELDDSALYLCASIHRDEQFFGPGTRLTVL.